The 10 T cell receptor beta chains presented below share a single source sample, sequenced in a study of T-cell memory formation after mild COVID-19. TCRdb called the 5' RACE reads again in MiXCR, with one record for every CDR3 protein. The sample yields approximately 260,000 distinct CDR3 sequences, about a sixth seen once. The specimen was PBMCs or a T cell subset sorted from them (not recorded which). The receptors were sampled from a man between 18 and 35 years old who had mild COVID-19 (a few samples of this study predate the infection). Cell type and time point are not known.

This clonotype has only a few counts. This rearrangement joins TRBV6-2 or TRBV6-3 to TRBJ2-7, with 10 bases fitting TRBD1. Trimming removed 5 bases from V and 6 bases from J; junction bases left unmatched: 10. CDR1 is MNHEY and CDR2 is SVGEGT in the germline V gene. This CDR3 region has 15 residues. The CDR3 DNA reads as TGTGCCAGCAGTAGGATTCGACAGGGGGCCGGCGAGCAGTACTTC. Encoded protein: CASSRIRQGAGEQYF.

This clonotype was found a few times. The chain employs TRBV2 and TRBJ2-2, with TRBD2 as a possible D gene (6 bases). Germline CDR1 and CDR2: SNHLY and FYNNEI. V lost 7 bases, J lost 1 base, and 13 bases lay in between. CDR3 length equals 15 residues. CDR3 protein: CASTSGLQNTGELFF. CDR3 coding DNA: TGTGCCAGCACCTCGGGACTTCAGAACACCGGGGAGCTGTTTTTT.

Only a few counts were recorded for this clonotype. The rearrangement joins TRBV7-8 to TRBJ2-2; TRBD2 matches at 11 bases. The CDR3 is 18 residues long. The V gene's germline CDR1 is SGHVS and CDR2 FQNEAQ. V was pared by 0 bases and J by 0 bases, with 3 bases of the junction left unmatched. CDR3 DNA: TGTGCCAGCAGCTTAGCTAGCGGGGGGGCAGCGAACACCGGGGAGCTGTTTTTT. This gives the protein CASSLASGGAANTGELFF.

This clonotype was counted only a few times. The V and J genes are TRBV14 and TRBJ1-1; weak D call: TRBD1 (5 bases). This CDR3 has 13 amino acids. V dropped 2 bases and J dropped 6 bases, with 10 bases sitting between them. The germline CDR1 and CDR2 sequences are SGHDN and FVKESK. In DNA, the CDR3 is TGTGCCAGCAGCCAAAACGGGGGTTCTGAAGCTTTCTTT. Residues: CASSQNGGSEAFF.

The V and J genes are TRBV5-1 and TRBJ2-5, with D perhaps matching TRBD1 (6 bases). Trimming took off 0 bases at V and 4 bases at J, with 13 bases between the two ends. The CDR3 has 15 residues. CDR1 and CDR2 from the germline V gene are SGHRS and YFSETQ. Written as DNA, the CDR3 is TGCGCCAGCAGCTTGGCCGCACTAGGGGGAGAGACCCAGTACTTC. Protein: CASSLAALGGETQYF.

The chain carries TRBV7-2 and TRBJ1-3, with a tentative D call TRBD1 (5 bases). Trimming removed 5 bases at V and 0 bases at J, with 11 bases between. Germline assignment: CDR1 SGHTA and CDR2 FQGNSA. This CDR3 is 15 amino acids long. The CDR3 spells CASSRGTGSGNTIYF. CDR3 nucleotide sequence: TGTGCCAGCAGCCGCGGCACAGGCTCTGGAAACACCATATATTTT.

This clonotype has a handful of counts. This chain uses TRBV6-6 with TRBJ2-7; D not resolved. Germline CDR1 is MNHNY and CDR2 is SVGAGI (reference sequence). The CDR3 is 13 amino acids. Trimming took off 0 bases at V and 3 bases at J, with 6 bases between the two ends. The CDR3 region has the DNA TGTGCCAGCAGTTACTCTGGCAGCTACGAGCAGTACTTC. Translated: CASSYSGSYEQYF.

This clonotype came up a few times. The chain has TRBV4-3 and TRBJ2-2; D is undetermined. Trimming took off 0 bases at V and 6 bases at J, with 11 bases between the two ends. Per the germline V gene, CDR1 is LGHNA and CDR2 is YSLEER. The CDR3 contains 15 residues. The CDR3, as DNA: TGCGCCAGCAGCCAAGATCGAATTCGTGCCGGGGAGCTGTTTTTT. Protein sequence: CASSQDRIRAGELFF.

The V and J genes are TRBV4-2 and TRBJ1-6, with TRBD1 matching 7 bases. The length of the CDR3 is 18 residues. CDR1 is LGHNA, CDR2 YNFKEQ, per germline. Trimming cost V 2 bases and J 0 bases; bases outside gene matches: 7. The CDR3: CASSQSLDRSSYNSPLHF. DNA of the CDR3: TGTGCCAGCAGCCAATCCTTGGACAGGAGCTCCTATAATTCACCCCTCCACTTT.

This chain connects TRBV7-2 to TRBJ2-2; D unclear. V lost 5 bases to trimming and J lost 0 bases, with 7 bases between them. Germline CDR1 reads SGHTA; CDR2 reads FQGNSA. The CDR3 is 14 residues long. CDR3 bases: TGTGCCAGCAGCGTGCACTCGAACACCGGGGAGCTGTTTTTT. It specifies CASSVHSNTGELFF.